The clone carrying this T cell receptor (beta chain) was observed a handful of times. The PCR ran on 60 Vbeta and 13 Jbeta primers. Here immunoSEQ multiplex PCR was the method, and the copy in TCRdb shows in-frame clones only, minus some. The sample lists about 130,000 clones; less than 85% were seen once. The data were taken from a study of cytomegalovirus exposure and HLA in healthy donors. Per germline, CDR1 SNHLY and CDR2 FYNNEI. J was trimmed by 9 bases and V by 6 bases; bases with no gene match: 5. This CDR3 contains 12 residues. Source material: PBMCs. This clonotype was sampled from a female donor in good health and CMV-seronegative. The chain combines TRBV2 with TRBJ2-1; 7 bases line up with TRBD1. The CDR3 DNA reads as TGTGCCAGCAGGCCGAACAGGGGTGAGCAGTTCTTC. It is translated as CASRPNRGEQFF.